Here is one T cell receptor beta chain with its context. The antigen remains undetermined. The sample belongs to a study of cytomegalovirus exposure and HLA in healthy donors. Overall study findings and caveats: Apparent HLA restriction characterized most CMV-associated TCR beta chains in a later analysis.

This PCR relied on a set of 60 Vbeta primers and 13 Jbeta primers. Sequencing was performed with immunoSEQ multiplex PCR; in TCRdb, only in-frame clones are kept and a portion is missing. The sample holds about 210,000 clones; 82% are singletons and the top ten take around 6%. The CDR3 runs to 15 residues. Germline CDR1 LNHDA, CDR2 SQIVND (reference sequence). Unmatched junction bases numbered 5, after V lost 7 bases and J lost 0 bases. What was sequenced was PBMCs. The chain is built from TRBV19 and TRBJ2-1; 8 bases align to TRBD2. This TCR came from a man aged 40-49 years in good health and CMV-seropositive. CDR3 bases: TGTGCCAGTACCCTTAGCGGGGTCTCCTACAATGAGCAGTTCTTC. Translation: CASTLSGVSYNEQFF.